Many counts were recorded for the clone carrying this T cell receptor beta chain. This sample's TCRbeta library carried unique molecular identifier barcodes. MiXCR, run by TCRdb on the PCR reads, gives a single entry per CDR3 protein. The sample consists of 80,000 to 95,000 distinct CDR3 sequences, roughly 7.7% of them appearing once. The data were taken from a study of T-cell reconstitution after alpha-beta-depleted transplantation in children. V lost 3 bases, J lost 8 bases, and 2 bases stayed unmatched. The CDR3 has 13 amino acids. Germline lookup yields CDR1 MGHDK and CDR2 SYGVNS. The receptor was derived from a human donor who donated a stem cell graft to a child with congenital amegakaryocytic thrombocytopenia. The rearrangement links TRBV25-1 to TRBJ2-3; the match to TRBD2 covers 10 bases. The sequences come from PBMCs from the stem cell graft donor, collected from the stem cell graft. CDR3 sequence reads: CASSDEREGTQYF. The CDR3 DNA reads as TGTGCCAGCAGTGATGAGCGGGAGGGTACGCAGTATTTT.